The sequence of this TCR beta chain was determined in a study of memory CD4+ T cells and cytomegalovirus serostatus. Study-wide background: Healthy Belgian adult donors included roughly ten CMV-positive and fewer than 25 CMV-negative people.

The sort gate was single viable CD3+CD4+CD8-CD45RO+ cells for memory CD4+ T cells. This clone was counted a single time. Measured with immunoSEQ multiplex PCR; TCRdb has only the in-frame clones, and not every one. The sample yields over 35,000 clones, around four fifths seen once. The CDR3 extends over 11 amino acids. Germline V gives CDR1 DFQATT, CDR2 SNEGSKA (reference sequence). The V end lost 0 bases, the J end lost 8 bases, and 7 bases lay between the germline ends. This clonotype was sampled from an adult in good health and CMV-seronegative. Sequenced sample: memory CD4+ T cells from blood. The chain combines TRBV20-1 with TRBJ1-2; D ambiguous. For the CDR3, the DNA is TGCAGTGCTAGAGAAATAAAGGGCTACACCTTC. This translates into CSAREIKGYTF.